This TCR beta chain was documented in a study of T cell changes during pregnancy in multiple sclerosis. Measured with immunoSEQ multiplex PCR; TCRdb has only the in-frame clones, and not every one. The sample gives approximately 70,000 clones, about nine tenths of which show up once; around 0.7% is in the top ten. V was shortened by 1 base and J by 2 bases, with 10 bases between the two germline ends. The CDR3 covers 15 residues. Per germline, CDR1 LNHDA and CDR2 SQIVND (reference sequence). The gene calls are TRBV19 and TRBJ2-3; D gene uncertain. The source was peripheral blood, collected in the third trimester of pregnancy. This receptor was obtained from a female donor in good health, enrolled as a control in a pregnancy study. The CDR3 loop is CASSIVYHYTDTQYF. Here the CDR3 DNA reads TGTGCCAGTAGTATAGTCTATCACTACACAGATACGCAGTATTTT.